The table lists the clone carrying this T cell receptor beta chain with a few counts. The antigen is unknown. This sequence may be a read error, since a much larger clone differs from it by one base. Germline V lookup: CDR1 SGHAT, CDR2 FQNNGV. This CDR3 region has 15 residues. V shed 3 bases and J 4 bases; nucleotides not matched to a gene: 4. The study reverse transcribed the entire isolated RNA, so it sequenced expressed TCRB transcripts. Assay: immunoSEQ multiplex PCR; the TCRdb copy retains only in-frame clones and omits some. The sample lists 250,000 or so clones, 25% to 30% occurring once. Sorting that relied on CD45RO/CCR7/CD25/CD127/CD95/CD27 yielded CD4+ naive, central memory, regulatory and stem cell-like memory cells. The data were obtained in a study of beta chain features in type 1 diabetes. Overall study results and limits: Within patients, naive, central memory and Treg TCRB repertoires seemed more similar than within healthy donors. Type 1 diabetes patients had moderately but significantly shorter TCRB CDR3s in all four CD4+ subsets.

The sample consisted of central memory CD4+ T cells from blood. This TCR derives from a young man in good health. The chain couples TRBV11-2 to TRBJ1-1, with 11 nucleotides matching TRBD1. CDR3 residues: CASSFVGTGGTEAFF. The CDR3 DNA reads as TGTGCCAGCAGCTTTGTCGGGACAGGGGGCACTGAAGCTTTCTTT.